These 12 T cell receptor beta chains were all obtained from the same sample, sequenced in a study of regulatory T cells in long-lasting Graves disease. With iRepertoire HTBI primers and Arm-PCR of CDR3 regions, TCR beta libraries were built. TCRdb analysed the multiplex PCR reads with MiXCR anew, one entry per CDR3 protein. The sample yields almost 350,000 distinct CDR3 sequences, about 19% seen once. Documented time point: persistent/refractory GD, antithyroid drugs over 5 years with positive TRAb. PBMC-extracted RNA yielded the TCR library. This sample comprised peripheral blood mononuclear cells (PBMCs), obtained when the disease was refractory, from a patient treated with antithyroid drugs. The receptor set was obtained from a female donor with Graves disease.

This clonotype occurred many times. The chain carries TRBV10-3 and TRBJ1-5; D not certain. This CDR3 has 17 residues. CDR1 is ENHRY and CDR2 is SYGVKD in the germline V gene. The V and J ends lost 2 bases and 0 bases respectively, with 14 bases between them. The CDR3 region is CAISEVAGQYSNQPQHF. CDR3 bases: TGTGCCATCAGTGAGGTTGCAGGCCAATATAGCAATCAGCCCCAGCATTTT.

The rearrangement uses TRBV6-1 and TRBJ1-6, with 9 bases matching TRBD1. This CDR3 is 16 amino acids long. Germline CDR1 MNHNS, CDR2 SASEGT. J was trimmed by 6 bases and V by 6 bases; bases with no gene match: 9. DNA for the CDR3: TGTGCCAGCAGCCGGGACAGGGCGGCCCCTAATTCACCCCTCCACTTT. It codes for CASSRDRAAPNSPLHF.

The chain joins TRBV29-1 to TRBJ2-6, with 9 bases identical to TRBD1. The CDR3 length is 18 residues. In germline, CDR1 is SQVTM, CDR2 ANQGSEA. Trimming took 4 bases from V and 0 from J; bases not matched to a gene: 10. The chain's CDR3 is CSVGGPGQGTSGANVLTF. The CDR3 DNA is TGCAGCGTTGGTGGACCGGGACAGGGAACCTCTGGGGCCAACGTCCTGACTTTC.

The chain links TRBV2 to TRBJ1-6; TRBD1 might be the D (6 bases). Per germline, CDR1 SNHLY and CDR2 FYNNEI. V lost 4 bases and J lost 7, with 8 bases in between. This CDR3 comprises 13 residues. The CDR3 reads CASSVQGNSPLHF. CDR3 bases: TGTGCCAGCAGTGTGCAGGGGAATTCACCCCTCCACTTT. The variable domain in full, completed from reference TRBV2 and TRBJ1-6, reads EPEVTQTPSHQVTQMGQEVILRCVPISNHLYFYWYRQILGQKVEFLVSFYNNEISEKSEIFDDQFSVERPDGSNFTLKIRSTKLEDSAMYFCASSVQGNSPLHFGNGTRLTVT.

This chain joins TRBV11-2 and TRBJ1-1; perhaps TRBD1 as D (6 bases). V was shortened by 6 bases and J by 1 base, with 18 bases between the two germline ends. The CDR3 runs 16 residues. Germline loops: CDR1 SGHAT, CDR2 FQNNGV. The CDR3 nucleotides read TGTGCCAGCAGTCAGGGGCCCAGTCAAGGGAACACTGAAGCTTTCTTT. Its translation is CASSQGPSQGNTEAFF.

To note about this clonotype: A much larger clone lies a single base off, so this may be a read error. Without the conserved terminal phenylalanine or tryptophan, this CDR3 likely stems from a read error. This sequence joins TRBV6-1 and TRBJ1-2, with D maybe TRBD1 (6 bases). This CDR3 contains 14 residues. The V end lost 5 bases, the J end lost 3 bases, and 13 bases lay between the germline ends. Germline V gives CDR1 MNHNS, CDR2 SASEGT. CDR3 in DNA: TGTGCCAGCAGTCGGACAGCAAATTACTATGGCTACACCCTC. It encodes CASSRTANYYGYTL.

This clonotype was counted a few times. The chain couples TRBV5-1 to TRBJ1-1; D is unclear. From germline, CDR1 is SGHRS and CDR2 YFSETQ. This CDR3 has 14 amino acids. The ends were cut back, 2 bases at V and 3 bases at J, with 11 bases in the middle. The CDR3 sequence is CASSFRIGYTEAFF. CDR3 DNA sequence: TGCGCCAGCAGCTTTAGGATAGGGTACACTGAAGCTTTCTTT. Full variable domain (rest looked up from reference TRBV5-1 and TRBJ1-1): KAGVTQTPRYLIKTRGQQVTLSCSPISGHRSVSWYQQTPGQGLQFLFEYFSETQRNKGNFPGRFSGRQFSNSRSEMNVSTLELGDSALYLCASSFRIGYTEAFFGQGTRLTVV.

This clonotype has at least ten counts. The chain joins TRBV28 to TRBJ1-6; unclear D gene. Per germline, CDR1 MDHEN and CDR2 SYDVKM. CDR3 size: 14 residues. Trimming removed 3 bases from V and 5 bases from J, with 8 bases in between. The CDR3 DNA is TGTGCCAGCAGTTTGGCCACCGATAATTCACCCCTCCACTTT. Protein: CASSLATDNSPLHF.

The rearrangement links TRBV6-2 or TRBV6-3 to TRBJ2-1, with 11 bases fitting TRBD2. The V and J ends lost 7 bases and 8 bases, in that order; junction bases with no gene match: 10. The CDR3 is made up of 15 amino acids. Germline-derived CDR1 and CDR2 are MNHEY and SVGEGT. The CDR3: CASTLAGGQYHEQFF. The CDR3 DNA reads TGTGCCAGCACCTTAGCGGGGGGGCAGTACCATGAGCAGTTCTTC.

The table lists this clonotype with a few counts. A much bigger clone sits one base away, suggesting this may be a read error. The genes are TRBV6-2 or TRBV6-3 and TRBJ1-6; D gene unclear. The length of the CDR3 is 13 residues. CDR1 MNHEY and CDR2 SVGEGT come from the germline V gene. With 10 bases removed from V and 6 bases from J, the gap between germline ends came to 13 bases. As DNA, the CDR3 is TGTGCCACCAGACACACCTGTAATTCACCCCTCCACTTT. Residues: CATRHTCNSPLHF.

This clonotype was seen a handful of times. V gene TRBV6-1 combines with J gene TRBJ2-6; 7 bases are shared with TRBD1. The length of the CDR3 is 14 residues. J was trimmed by 2 bases and V by 8 bases; bases with no gene match: 3. Per the germline V gene, CDR1 is MNHNS and CDR2 is SASEGT. Here the CDR3 reads CASRTGAGANVLTF. The CDR3 nucleotides read TGTGCCAGCCGAACAGGGGCTGGGGCCAACGTCCTGACTTTC.

In its sample, this clonotype was seen a few times. The genes are TRBV7-9 and TRBJ1-2, with 7 bases matching TRBD1. This CDR3 comprises 15 residues. CDR1 is SEHNR, CDR2 FQNEAQ, per germline (reference sequence). V lost 3 bases and J lost 1; bases outside the gene matches: 5. The CDR3 loop reads CASSLEGAINYGYTF. CDR3 in DNA: TGTGCCAGCAGCTTGGAGGGGGCCATTAACTATGGCTACACCTTC.